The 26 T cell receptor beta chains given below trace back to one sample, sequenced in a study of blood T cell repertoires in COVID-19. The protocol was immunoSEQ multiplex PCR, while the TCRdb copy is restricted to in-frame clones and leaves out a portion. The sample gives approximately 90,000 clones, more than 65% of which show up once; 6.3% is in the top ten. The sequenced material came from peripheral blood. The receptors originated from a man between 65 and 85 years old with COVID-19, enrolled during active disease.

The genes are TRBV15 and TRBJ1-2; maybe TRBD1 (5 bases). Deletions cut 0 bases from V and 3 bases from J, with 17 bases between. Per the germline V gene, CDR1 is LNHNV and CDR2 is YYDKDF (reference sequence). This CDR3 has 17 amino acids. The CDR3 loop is CATSRDLGEGGHYGYTF. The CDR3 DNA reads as TGTGCCACCAGCAGAGATCTGGGGGAGGGCGGACACTATGGCTACACCTTC. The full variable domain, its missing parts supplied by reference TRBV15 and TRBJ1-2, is DAMVIQNPRYQVTQFGKPVTLSCSQTLNHNVMYWYQQKSSQAPKLLFHYYDKDFNNEADTPDNFQSRRPNTSFCFLDIRSPGLGDTAMYLCATSRDLGEGGHYGYTFGSGTRLTVV.

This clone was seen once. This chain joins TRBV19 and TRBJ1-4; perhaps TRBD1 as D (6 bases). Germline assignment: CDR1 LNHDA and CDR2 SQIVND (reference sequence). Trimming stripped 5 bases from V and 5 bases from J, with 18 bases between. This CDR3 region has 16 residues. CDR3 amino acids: CASSHIREGGNEKLFF. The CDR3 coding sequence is TGTGCCAGTAGTCATATCCGGGAGGGGGGAAATGAAAAACTGTTTTTT.

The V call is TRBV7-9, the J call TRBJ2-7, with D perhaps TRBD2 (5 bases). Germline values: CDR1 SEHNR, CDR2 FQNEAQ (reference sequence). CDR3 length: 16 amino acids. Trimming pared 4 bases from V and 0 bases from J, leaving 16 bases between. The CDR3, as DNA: TGTGCCAGCAGCTCTCTGAGGACTGGCAGCTCCTACGAGCAGTACTTC. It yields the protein CASSSLRTGSSYEQYF.

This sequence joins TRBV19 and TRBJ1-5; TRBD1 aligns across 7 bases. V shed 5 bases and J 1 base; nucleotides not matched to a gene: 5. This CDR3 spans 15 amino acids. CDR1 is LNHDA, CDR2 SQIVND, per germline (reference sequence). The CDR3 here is CASSRTGTSNQPQHF. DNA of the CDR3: TGTGCCAGTAGTCGGACAGGAACCAGCAATCAGCCCCAGCATTTT.

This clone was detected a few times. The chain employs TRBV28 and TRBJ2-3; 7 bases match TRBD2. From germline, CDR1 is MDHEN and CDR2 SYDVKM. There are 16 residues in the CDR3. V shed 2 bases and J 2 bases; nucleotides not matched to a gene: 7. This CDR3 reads CASSLGASGYTDTQYF. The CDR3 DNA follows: TGTGCCAGCAGTTTAGGGGCTAGCGGTTACACAGATACGCAGTATTTT.

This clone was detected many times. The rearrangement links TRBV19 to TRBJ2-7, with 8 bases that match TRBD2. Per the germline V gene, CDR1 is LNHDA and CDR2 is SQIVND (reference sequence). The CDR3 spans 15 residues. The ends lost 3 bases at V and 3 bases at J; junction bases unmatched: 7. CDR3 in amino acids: CASSIGLAGIYEQYF. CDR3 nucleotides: TGTGCCAGTAGTATCGGTCTAGCGGGCATCTACGAGCAGTACTTC.

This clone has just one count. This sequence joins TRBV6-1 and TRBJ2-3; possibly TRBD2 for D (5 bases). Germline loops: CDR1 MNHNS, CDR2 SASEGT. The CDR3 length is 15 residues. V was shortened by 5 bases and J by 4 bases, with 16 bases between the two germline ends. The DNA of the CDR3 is TGTGCCAGCAGTCTACTGAGAGACTACTCAGATACGCAGTATTTT. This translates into CASSLLRDYSDTQYF.

The CDR3: CATRLADYYEQYF. In nucleotides, the CDR3 is TGTGCCACTCGACTAGCGGACTACTACGAGCAGTACTTC. This chain uses TRBV10-3 with TRBJ2-7, with 9 bases that match TRBD2. From germline, CDR1 is ENHRY and CDR2 SYGVKD. This CDR3 is built from 13 residues. V shed 10 bases, J shed 3 bases, and the junction held 7 bases outside the gene matches.

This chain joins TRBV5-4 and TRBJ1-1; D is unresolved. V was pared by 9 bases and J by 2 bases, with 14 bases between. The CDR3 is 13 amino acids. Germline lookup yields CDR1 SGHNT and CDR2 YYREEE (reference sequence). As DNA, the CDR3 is TGTGCCATTAAGAGGGATGCTAACACTGAAGCTTTCTTT. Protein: CAIKRDANTEAFF.

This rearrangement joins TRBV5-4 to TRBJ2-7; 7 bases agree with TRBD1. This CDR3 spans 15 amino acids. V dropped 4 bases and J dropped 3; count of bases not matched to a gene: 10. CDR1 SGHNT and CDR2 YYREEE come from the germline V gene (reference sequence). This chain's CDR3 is CASSAGTAIFYEQYF. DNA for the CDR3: TGTGCCAGCAGCGCAGGGACAGCCATTTTCTACGAGCAGTACTTC.

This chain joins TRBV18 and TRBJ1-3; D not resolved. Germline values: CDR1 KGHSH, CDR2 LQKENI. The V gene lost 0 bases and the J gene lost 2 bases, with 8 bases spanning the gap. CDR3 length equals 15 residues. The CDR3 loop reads CASSPPSQAGNTIYF. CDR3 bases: TGTGCCAGCTCACCACCGAGTCAGGCTGGAAACACCATATATTTT. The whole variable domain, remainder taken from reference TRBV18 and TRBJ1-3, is NAGVMQNPRHLVRRRGQEARLRCSPMKGHSHVYWYRQLPEEGLKFMVYLQKENIIDESGMPKERFSAEFPKEGPSILRIQQVVRGDSAAYFCASSPPSQAGNTIYFGEGSWLTVV.

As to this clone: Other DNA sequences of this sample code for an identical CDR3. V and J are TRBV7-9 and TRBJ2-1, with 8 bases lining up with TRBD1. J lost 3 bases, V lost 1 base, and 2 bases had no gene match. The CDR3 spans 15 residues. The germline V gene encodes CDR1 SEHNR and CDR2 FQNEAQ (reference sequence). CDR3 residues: CASSLGTGNYNEQFF. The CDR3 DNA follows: TGTGCCAGCAGCTTAGGGACAGGGAACTACAATGAGCAGTTCTTC.

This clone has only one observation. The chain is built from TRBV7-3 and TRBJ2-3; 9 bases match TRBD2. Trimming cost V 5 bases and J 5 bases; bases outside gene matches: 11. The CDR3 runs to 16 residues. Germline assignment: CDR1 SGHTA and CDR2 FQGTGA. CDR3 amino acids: CASSPRGAGGRDTQYF. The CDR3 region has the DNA TGTGCCAGCAGCCCCCGGGGAGCGGGGGGCCGAGATACGCAGTATTTT.

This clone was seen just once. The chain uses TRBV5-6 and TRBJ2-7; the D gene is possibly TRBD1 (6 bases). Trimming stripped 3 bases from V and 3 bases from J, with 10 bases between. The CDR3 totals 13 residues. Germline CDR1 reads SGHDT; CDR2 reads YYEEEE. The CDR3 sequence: CASSWDTYYEQYF. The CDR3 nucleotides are TGTGCCAGCAGCTGGGACACCTACTACGAGCAGTACTTC.

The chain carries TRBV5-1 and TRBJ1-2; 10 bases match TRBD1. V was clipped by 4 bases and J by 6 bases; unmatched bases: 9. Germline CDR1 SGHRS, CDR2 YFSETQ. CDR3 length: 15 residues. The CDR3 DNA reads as TGCGCCAGCAGCGAGGGACAGGGGACTGGTCATGGCTACACCTTC. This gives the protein CASSEGQGTGHGYTF.

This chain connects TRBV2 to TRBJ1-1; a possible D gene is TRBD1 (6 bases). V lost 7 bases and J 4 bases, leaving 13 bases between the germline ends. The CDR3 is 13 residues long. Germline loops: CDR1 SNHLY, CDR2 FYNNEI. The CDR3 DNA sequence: TGTGCCAGCAATAAAGAAGGGGGCACTGAAGCTTTCTTT. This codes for CASNKEGGTEAFF.

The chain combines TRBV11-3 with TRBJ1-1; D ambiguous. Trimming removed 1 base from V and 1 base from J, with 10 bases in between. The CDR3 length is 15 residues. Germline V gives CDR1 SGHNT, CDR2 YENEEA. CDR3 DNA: TGTGCCAGCAGCTTAGGGCGGGCTACGAACACTGAAGCTTTCTTT. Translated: CASSLGRATNTEAFF.

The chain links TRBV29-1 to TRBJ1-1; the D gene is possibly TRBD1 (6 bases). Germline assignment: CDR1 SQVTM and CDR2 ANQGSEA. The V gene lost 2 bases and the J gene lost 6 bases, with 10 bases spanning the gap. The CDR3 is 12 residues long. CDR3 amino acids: CSVESAGAEAFF. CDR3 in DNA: TGCAGCGTTGAATCGGCAGGGGCTGAAGCTTTCTTT. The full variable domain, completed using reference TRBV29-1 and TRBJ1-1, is SAVISQKPSRDICQRGTSLTIQCQVDSQVTMMFWYRQQPGQSLTLIATANQGSEATYESGFVIDKFPISRPNLTFSTLTVSNMSPEDSSIYLCSVESAGAEAFFGQGTRLTVV.

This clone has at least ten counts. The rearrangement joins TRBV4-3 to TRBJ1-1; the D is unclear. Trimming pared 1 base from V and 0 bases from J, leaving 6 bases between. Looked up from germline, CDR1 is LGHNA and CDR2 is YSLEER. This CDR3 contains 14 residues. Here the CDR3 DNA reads TGCGCCAGCAGCCAAGGAAGCATGAACACTGAAGCTTTCTTT. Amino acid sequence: CASSQGSMNTEAFF.

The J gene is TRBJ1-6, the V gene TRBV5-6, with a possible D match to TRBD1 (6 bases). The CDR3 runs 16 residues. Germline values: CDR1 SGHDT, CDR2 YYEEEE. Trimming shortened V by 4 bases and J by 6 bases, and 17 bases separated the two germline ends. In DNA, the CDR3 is TGTGCCAGCAGCGGGGCGCGGGGGCAGTTTAATTCACCCCTCCACTTT. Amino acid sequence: CASSGARGQFNSPLHF.

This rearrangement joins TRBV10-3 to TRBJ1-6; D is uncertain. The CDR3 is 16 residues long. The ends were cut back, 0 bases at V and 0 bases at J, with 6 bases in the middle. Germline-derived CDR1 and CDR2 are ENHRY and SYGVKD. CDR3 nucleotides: TGTGCCATCAGTGAGTCAAGGAGCTCCTATAATTCACCCCTCCACTTT. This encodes CAISESRSSYNSPLHF.

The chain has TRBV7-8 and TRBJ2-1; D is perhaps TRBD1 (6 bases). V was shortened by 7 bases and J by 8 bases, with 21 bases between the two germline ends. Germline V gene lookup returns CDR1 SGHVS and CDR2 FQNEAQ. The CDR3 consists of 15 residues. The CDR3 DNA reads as TGTGCCAGCAAAAGGGGCGAGTATAGGACAGATGAGCAGTTCTTC. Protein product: CASKRGEYRTDEQFF.

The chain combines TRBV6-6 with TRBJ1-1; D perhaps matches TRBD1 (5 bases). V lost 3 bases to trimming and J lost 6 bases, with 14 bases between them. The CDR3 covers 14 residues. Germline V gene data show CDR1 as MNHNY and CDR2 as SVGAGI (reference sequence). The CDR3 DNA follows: TGTGCCAGCAGTTATTCGGACATCGGCGCTGAAGCTTTCTTT. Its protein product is CASSYSDIGAEAFF.

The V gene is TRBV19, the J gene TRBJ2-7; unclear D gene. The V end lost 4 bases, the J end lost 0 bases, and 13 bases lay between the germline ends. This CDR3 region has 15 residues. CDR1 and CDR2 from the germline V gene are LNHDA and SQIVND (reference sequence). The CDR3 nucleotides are TGTGCCAGTAGTACCCGACATGCCTACTCCTACGAGCAGTACTTC. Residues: CASSTRHAYSYEQYF.

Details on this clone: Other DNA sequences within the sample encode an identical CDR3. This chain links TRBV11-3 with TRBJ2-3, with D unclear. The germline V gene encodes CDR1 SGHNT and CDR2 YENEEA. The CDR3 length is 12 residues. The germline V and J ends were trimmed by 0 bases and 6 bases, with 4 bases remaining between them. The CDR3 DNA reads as TGTGCCAGCAGCTTAGATTCTGATACGCAGTATTTT. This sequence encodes CASSLDSDTQYF.

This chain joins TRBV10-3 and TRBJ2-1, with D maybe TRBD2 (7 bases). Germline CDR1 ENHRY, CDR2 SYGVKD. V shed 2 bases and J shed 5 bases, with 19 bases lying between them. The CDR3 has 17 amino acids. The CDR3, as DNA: TGTGCCATCAGTGAGCCCCAGGGGAGGGAGTGGAACAATGAGCAGTTCTTC. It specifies CAISEPQGREWNNEQFF.